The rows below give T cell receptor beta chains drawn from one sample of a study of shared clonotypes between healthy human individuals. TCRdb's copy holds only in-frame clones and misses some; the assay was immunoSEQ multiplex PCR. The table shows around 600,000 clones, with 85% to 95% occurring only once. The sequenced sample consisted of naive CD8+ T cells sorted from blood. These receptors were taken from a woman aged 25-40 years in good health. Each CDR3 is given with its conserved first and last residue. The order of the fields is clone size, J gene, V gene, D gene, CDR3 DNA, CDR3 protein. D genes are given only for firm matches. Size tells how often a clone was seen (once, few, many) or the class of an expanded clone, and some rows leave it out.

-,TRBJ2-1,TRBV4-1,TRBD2,TGCGCCAGCAGCCTCGGGAGGGAGGCCATCAACTCCTACAATGAGCAGTTCTTC,CASSLGREAINSYNEQFF
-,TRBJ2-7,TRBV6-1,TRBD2,TGTGCCAGCAGTGAAGCGAAACTCACGGGGCTAGCGGGGTTCTACGAGCAGTACTTC,CASSEAKLTGLAGFYEQYF
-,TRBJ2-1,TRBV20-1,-,TGCAGTGCTAGACTAGTTGATGAGCAGTTCTTC,CSARLVDEQFF
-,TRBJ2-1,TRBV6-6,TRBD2,TGTGCCAGCACCCCGACTAGCGGGAGCAATGAGCAGTTCTTC,CASTPTSGSNEQFF
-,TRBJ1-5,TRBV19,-,TGTGCCAGTAGTATTTTGACAGATCAGCCCCAGCATTTT,CASSILTDQPQHF
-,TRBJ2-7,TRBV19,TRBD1,TGTGCCAGTAGTGTGACAGGGGGTTGGTACGAGCAGTACTTC,CASSVTGGWYEQYF
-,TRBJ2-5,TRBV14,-,TGTGCCAGCAGCCAAGAGACGAACCCTCCCGCCCAGTACTTC,CASSQETNPPAQYF
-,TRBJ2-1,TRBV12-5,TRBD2,TGTGCTAGTGGTTTACGACTAGCGGGGGAGAGTTACAATGAGCAGTTCTTC,CASGLRLAGESYNEQFF
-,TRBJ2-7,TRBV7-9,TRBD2,TGTGCCAGCAGCTTTAGCGGGAATTCCTACGAGCAGTACTTC,CASSFSGNSYEQYF
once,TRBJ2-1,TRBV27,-,TGTGCCAGCAGTTTACAGGGCACCTACAATGAGCAGTTCTTC,CASSLQGTYNEQFF
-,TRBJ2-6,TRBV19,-,TGTGCCAGTAGTATTAGCCGAGTAGAAGCTGGGGCCAACGTCCTGACTTTC,CASSISRVEAGANVLTF
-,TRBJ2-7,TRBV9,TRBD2,TGTGCCAGCAGCGTAGGCGGGGGTGTGTACGAGCAGTACTTC,CASSVGGGVYEQYF
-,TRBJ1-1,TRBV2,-,TGTGCCAGCAGGGCAGGGGAGTTCACTGAAGCTTTCTTT,CASRAGEFTEAFF
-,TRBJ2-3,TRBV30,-,TGTGCCTGGAGTGTATATACAGATACGCAGTATTTT,CAWSVYTDTQYF
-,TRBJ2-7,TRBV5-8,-,TGTGCCAGCAGCTTGGGGCGAACAGGTCGCTACGAGCAGTACTTC,CASSLGRTGRYEQYF
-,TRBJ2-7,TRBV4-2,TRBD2,TGTGCCAGCAGCCAAGAAGCGGGGAACTTCTACGAGCAGTACTTC,CASSQEAGNFYEQYF
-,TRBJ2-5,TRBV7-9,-,TGTGCCAGCAGCTTAGCGCGTAGTAATGGTAGAGACTTC,CASSLARSNGRDF
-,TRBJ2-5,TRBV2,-,TGTGCCAGCAGTGAAGCGCTTTCGCAGGAGCAGTACTTC,CASSEALSQEQYF
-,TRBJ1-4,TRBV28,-,TGTGCCAGCAGTACCTCCCCTTTCCGGGAAAGGGGAAAACTGTTTTTT,CASSTSPFRERGKLFF
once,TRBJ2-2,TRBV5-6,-,TGTGCCAGCAGCGTCACTGGGACCGGGGAGCTGTTTTTT,CASSVTGTGELFF
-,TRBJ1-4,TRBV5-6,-,TGTGCCAGCAGCGTCAAAGGTGTGATGTCTAAACTGTTTTTT,CASSVKGVMSKLFF
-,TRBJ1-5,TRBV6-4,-,TGTGCCAGCAGTGTTTGGGGGTTCGAAAATCAGCCCCAGCATTTT,CASSVWGFENQPQHF
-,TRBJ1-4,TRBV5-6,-,TGTGCCAGCAGCTTGAGGGGGAAGGAAAAACTGTTTTTT,CASSLRGKEKLFF
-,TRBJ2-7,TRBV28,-,TGTGCCAGCAGTTCTCCTCGTACCTACGTGGTCGACGAGCAGTACTTC,CASSSPRTYVVDEQYF
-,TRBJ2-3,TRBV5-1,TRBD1,TGCGCCAGCAGCTCCGGACAGGGAGCAGATACGCAGTATTTT,CASSSGQGADTQYF
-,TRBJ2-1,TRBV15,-,TGTGCCACCAGCAGAGATATCTACAGGGAAGTAGGGAATGAGCAGTTCTTC,CATSRDIYREVGNEQFF
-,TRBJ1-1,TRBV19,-,TGTGCCAGTAGTATAGATTTTGTGGGCAGGGTGAGTTCCGGGAACACTGAAGCTTTCTTT,CASSIDFVGRVSSGNTEAFF
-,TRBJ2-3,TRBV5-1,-,TGCGCCAGCAGCTCCTATAGCGGATCTAGCACAGATACGCAGTATTTT,CASSSYSGSSTDTQYF
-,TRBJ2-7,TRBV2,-,TGTGCCAGCGACGACCCTCTGTACTACGAGCAGTACTTC,CASDDPLYYEQYF
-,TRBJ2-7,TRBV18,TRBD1,TGTGCCAGCTCATCCACCGGGACAGCAGACTACGAGCAGTACTTC,CASSSTGTADYEQYF
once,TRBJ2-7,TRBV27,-,TGTGCCAGCAGTCAGGGAGCCTACGAGCAGTACTTC,CASSQGAYEQYF
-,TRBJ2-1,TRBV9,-,TGTGCCAGCAGCGCCCTGGGGGGAAATGAGCAGTTCTTC,CASSALGGNEQFF
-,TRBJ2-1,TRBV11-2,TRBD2,TGTGCCAGCACCGTACGTCCGGGACTAGCGGGATTCTACAATGAGCAGTTCTTC,CASTVRPGLAGFYNEQFF
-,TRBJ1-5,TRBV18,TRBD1,TGTGCCAGCTCACCCGGGACAGGCCTCAATCAGCCCCAGCATTTT,CASSPGTGLNQPQHF
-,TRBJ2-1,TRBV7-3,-,TGTGCCAGCAGCTCCTCGGGGTGGAGCTCCTACAATGAGCAGTTCTTC,CASSSSGWSSYNEQFF
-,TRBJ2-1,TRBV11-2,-,TGTGCCAGCAGCTTAGATAACGTTTTACCTCTGGGGGATGAGCAGTTCTTC,CASSLDNVLPLGDEQFF
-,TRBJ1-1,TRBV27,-,TGTGCCAGCATAAAGGGGGGGGCGGCTTTCTTT,CASIKGGAAFF
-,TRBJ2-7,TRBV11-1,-,TGTGCCAGCAGCTCGGCGCCTGGCGACTACGAGCAGTACTTC,CASSSAPGDYEQYF
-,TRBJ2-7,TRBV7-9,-,TGTGCCAGCAGCCCCTTAGGTCTTCAGTACTTC,CASSPLGLQYF
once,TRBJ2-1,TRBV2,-,TGTGCCAGGAATAGAAGGCGGACCTCCTACAATGAGCAGTTCTTC,CARNRRRTSYNEQFF
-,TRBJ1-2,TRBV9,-,TGTGCCAGCAGATCAAGTTGGGATGGCTACACCTTC,CASRSSWDGYTF
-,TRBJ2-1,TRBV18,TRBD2,TGTGCCAGCTCACCATTGGAACTAGCGGGGTACAATGAGCAGTTCTTC,CASSPLELAGYNEQFF
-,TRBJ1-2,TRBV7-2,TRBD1,TGTGCCAGCAGCAAACCGGGACAGGATAACTATGGCTACACCTTC,CASSKPGQDNYGYTF
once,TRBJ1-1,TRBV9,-,TGTGCCAGCAGCGCCTACAGGGAAATCGGGTACACTGAAGCTTTCTTT,CASSAYREIGYTEAFF
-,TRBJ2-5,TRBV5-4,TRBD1,TGTGCCAGCAGGGAGGGGACAGGGTCCCAAGAGACCCAGTACTTC,CASREGTGSQETQYF
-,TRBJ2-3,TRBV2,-,TGTGCCAGCAGTGATCCCGGCAAGGGAGCGGATACGCAGTATTTT,CASSDPGKGADTQYF
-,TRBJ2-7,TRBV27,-,TGTGCCAGCAGTACCCGACAGGCCGAGGACGAGCAGTACTTC,CASSTRQAEDEQYF
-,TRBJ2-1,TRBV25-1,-,TGTGCCAGCAGTGACGGACTTAATGAGCAGTTCTTC,CASSDGLNEQFF
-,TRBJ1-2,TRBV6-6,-,TGTGCCACGTTTCTGGAAGGCTACACCTTC,CATFLEGYTF
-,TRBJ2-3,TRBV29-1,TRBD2,TGCAGCGTTGGGGCTAGCGGGAGCACAGATACGCAGTATTTT,CSVGASGSTDTQYF
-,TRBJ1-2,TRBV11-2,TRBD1,TGTGCCAGCAGCCTAGGAAGGGGGCGCGACTATGGCTACACCTTC,CASSLGRGRDYGYTF
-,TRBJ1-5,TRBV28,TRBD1,TGTGCCAGCAGTCCAACAGGGGACCTCAATCAGCCCCAGCATTTT,CASSPTGDLNQPQHF
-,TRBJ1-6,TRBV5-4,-,TGTGCCAGCAGCTTCACAGCAAATAATTCACCCCTCCACTTT,CASSFTANNSPLHF
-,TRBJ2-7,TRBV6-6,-,TGTGCCAGCAGTTACTCGACCCCCGCCACTTACGAGCAGTACTTC,CASSYSTPATYEQYF
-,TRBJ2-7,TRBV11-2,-,TGTGCCAGCAGCTTATTGGCCTACGAGCAGTACTTC,CASSLLAYEQYF